A selection of T cell receptor beta chains follows, all from one sample in a study of shared clonotypes between healthy human individuals. TCRdb's table, derived via immunoSEQ multiplex PCR, lists solely in-frame clones and lacks some. The sample holds roughly 700,000 clones, about 74% seen once. Sequencing was performed on memory CD4+ T cells sorted from blood. The source of these receptors is a woman aged 30 to 39 in good health. The CDR3 runs from the conserved cysteine through the conserved F or W. A clone size is listed for some rows: how often the clone was seen (once, few, many), or a class if it is expanded.

V	size	J	CDR3
TRBV7-9	many	TRBJ1-2	CASSPPEGGDTF
TRBV20-1	once	TRBJ1-5	CSAGDISPQHF
TRBV5-1	.	TRBJ1-2	CASSFGDGYGYTF
TRBV5-8	few	TRBJ2-2	CASSLSPGTGYTGELFF
TRBV30	.	TRBJ1-3	CAWSTGSSGNTIYF
TRBV5-6	.	TRBJ2-6	CASSLLASGGTGANVLTF
TRBV9	once	TRBJ2-2	CASSVAGTGVIGELFF
TRBV28	.	TRBJ1-6	CASSLWGAFENSPLHF
TRBV5-1	.	TRBJ2-1	CASSLQRAGLTNNEQFF
TRBV7-2	.	TRBJ1-2	CASILRGSHGYTF